This T cell receptor beta chain was profiled in a study of T cell changes during pregnancy in multiple sclerosis. Assay: immunoSEQ multiplex PCR; the TCRdb copy retains only in-frame clones and omits some. The sample comprises approximately 49,000 clones, 80% to 95% of which are singletons, and more than 0.95% rests with the top ten. CDR3 length: 12 amino acids. V was shortened by 7 bases and J by 0 bases, with 7 bases between the two germline ends. The V gene's germline CDR1 is SGHAT and CDR2 FQNNGV. The sequence was obtained from a female donor with multiple sclerosis, enrolled in a pregnancy study. The sample was peripheral blood, taken after pregnancy. J is TRBJ2-7 and V is TRBV11-2, with D unclear. CDR3 nucleotides: TGTGCCAGCACGATGAGCTCCTACGAGCAGTACTTC. Translated, it gives CASTMSSYEQYF.